This T cell receptor beta chain was sequenced for a study of tumor-infiltrating lymphocytes in oesophageal squamous cell carcinoma. The CDR3 consists of 14 residues. Germline V gives CDR1 MDHEN, CDR2 SYDVKM. With 4 bases clipped from V and 0 bases from J, the junction kept 1 base outside the gene matches. TCRdb recomputed calls from the reads with MiXCR, one row per CDR3 protein. The repertoire consists of 9,500 to 12,000 distinct CDR3 sequences, with roughly 60% occurring once and the leading ten covering about 59%. This clonotype originated in a female donor with esophageal squamous cell carcinoma. The sequenced sample consisted of blood. The rearrangement links TRBV28 to TRBJ2-3; the match to TRBD1 covers 7 bases. CDR3 region: CASSWGQSTDTQYF. For the CDR3, the DNA is TGTGCCAGCAGTTGGGGACAGAGCACAGATACGCAGTATTTT.